The rows below give T cell receptor beta chains drawn from one sample of a study of blood T cell repertoires in COVID-19. The data were produced by immunoSEQ multiplex PCR, yet TCRdb's version contains in-frame clones alone and is incomplete. The data contain 50,000 to 60,000 clones, roughly 90% of them singletons. The material sequenced was peripheral blood. These receptors were taken from a woman older than 75 with acute or convalescent COVID-19. Each CDR3 is given with its conserved first and last residue. The D gene is left open where the match is weak. Not all rows give a size; the values are once, few, many and, for expanded clones, a class.

V: TRBV7-3; size: -; length: 15; J: TRBJ2-3; D: TRBD2; DNA: TGTGCCAGCAGCTTAAGGCCACCCAGCGGGGGTACGCAGTATTTT; CDR3: CASSLRPPSGGTQYF
V: TRBV7-2; size: once; length: 17; J: TRBJ2-7; D: TRBD2; DNA: TGTGCCAGCAGCTTAGATGATAGCGGGAGTTACTCCTACGAGCAGTACTTC; CDR3: CASSLDDSGSYSYEQYF
V: TRBV27; size: once; length: 15; J: TRBJ2-1; D: -; DNA: TGTGCCAGCAGTTTTGAGCAGGGGACCTACAATGAGCAGTTCTTC; CDR3: CASSFEQGTYNEQFF
V: TRBV27; size: -; length: 15; J: TRBJ1-1; D: TRBD1; DNA: TGTGCCAGCAGTTCCCTCGGGACAGGGAGCACTGAAGCTTTCTTT; CDR3: CASSSLGTGSTEAFF
V: TRBV27; size: -; length: 14; J: TRBJ1-5; D: -; DNA: TGTGCCAGCAGTTTAACCTATAGCAATCAGCCCCAGCATTTT; CDR3: CASSLTYSNQPQHF
V: TRBV10-3; size: -; length: 15; J: TRBJ1-1; D: -; DNA: TGTGCCATCAGAAGCCAGATCGGGGGTAACACTGAAGCTTTCTTT; CDR3: CAIRSQIGGNTEAFF
V: TRBV19; size: -; length: 15; J: TRBJ2-3; D: -; DNA: TGTGCCAGTAGTACTGGGACAACGAGCACAGATACGCAGTATTTT; CDR3: CASSTGTTSTDTQYF
V: TRBV2; size: -; length: 14; J: TRBJ2-5; D: -; DNA: TGTGCCAGCAGTTCCGGACAGATCCAAGAGACCCAGTACTTC; CDR3: CASSSGQIQETQYF
V: TRBV5-4; size: -; length: 14; J: TRBJ2-7; D: TRBD1; DNA: TGTGCCAGCAGCCGACAGGGGGCCAATTACGAGCAGTACTTC; CDR3: CASSRQGANYEQYF
V: TRBV5-4; size: -; length: 16; J: TRBJ1-5; D: -; DNA: TGTGCCAGCAGCTTGGGTCCGACAGGCACAAATCAGCCCCAGCATTTT; CDR3: CASSLGPTGTNQPQHF
V: TRBV7-2; size: -; length: 15; J: TRBJ2-7; D: TRBD1; DNA: TGTGCCAGCAGCCCCCGGGGGACAGGGCAATACGAGCAGTACTTC; CDR3: CASSPRGTGQYEQYF
V: TRBV12-5; size: -; length: 14; J: TRBJ2-5; D: TRBD1; DNA: TGTGCTAGTGGTTGGCTGACAGGGTCTGAGACCCAGTACTTC; CDR3: CASGWLTGSETQYF
V: TRBV28; size: -; length: 13; J: TRBJ2-7; D: -; DNA: TGTGCCAGCATCAGTCAGGGGTACTACGAGCAGTACTTC; CDR3: CASISQGYYEQYF
V: TRBV18; size: -; length: 15; J: TRBJ1-2; D: TRBD1; DNA: TGTGCCAGCTCACCATTCCAGGGGGAGAACTATGGCTACACCTTC; CDR3: CASSPFQGENYGYTF
V: TRBV10-1; size: -; length: 17; J: TRBJ2-7; D: TRBD2; DNA: TGCGCCAGCAGTGACGCGAAGACTAGCGGGGGTTCCTACGAGCAGTACTTC; CDR3: CASSDAKTSGGSYEQYF
V: TRBV5-8; size: -; length: 15; J: TRBJ2-5; D: TRBD2; DNA: TGTGCCAGCAGACCCGGACTAGCGGGAGGAGAGACCCAGTACTTC; CDR3: CASRPGLAGGETQYF
V: TRBV30; size: -; length: 14; J: TRBJ2-7; D: TRBD2; DNA: TGTGCCTGCAAGGGGACTAGCGGCCGGTACGAGCAGTACTTC; CDR3: CACKGTSGRYEQYF